Here is one T cell receptor beta chain with its context. The sample belongs to a study of blood T cell repertoires in COVID-19. The wider study: Spain, Italy and the United States supplied samples that represented acute and convalescent COVID-19. From T cells, B-cell-depleted T cells, or PBMCs came the material, which was cDNA or gDNA.

Germline lookup yields CDR1 LNHDA and CDR2 SQIVND (reference sequence). The ends lost 5 bases at V and 0 bases at J; junction bases unmatched: 10. The CDR3 loop spans 18 amino acids. As handled by the study authors: Cell counts per sample came from amplifying reference gene primers. The assay was immunoSEQ multiplex PCR, and TCRdb's table has in-frame clones only and misses some. V and J calls and clone size are copied from that table; D and trimming were computed from the DNA. This table has approximately 180,000 clones, roughly 86% appearing once. The chain has TRBV19 and TRBJ1-4, with 9 bases aligning to TRBD1. This clonotype was sampled from a woman in her fifties or sixties with acute or convalescent COVID-19. The specimen sequenced was peripheral blood. The CDR3 is CASSQTGGTEATNEKLFF. The CDR3 DNA sequence: TGTGCCAGTAGTCAGACAGGGGGAACCGAGGCAACTAATGAAAAACTGTTTTTT. Based on the CDR3 plus reference TRBV19 and TRBJ1-4, the full variable domain is DGGITQSPKYLFRKEGQNVTLSCEQNLNHDAMYWYRQDPGQGLRLIYYSQIVNDFQKGDIAEGYSVSREKKESFPLTVTSAQKNPTAFYLCASSQTGGTEATNEKLFFGSGTQLSVL.